These 24 T cell receptor beta chains originate from one sample sequenced in a study of blood T cells in healthy people across ages. Using a J-beta primer mix together with a sample-barcoded 5' primer, a second PCR was run for roughly 7 to 11 cycles. In TCRdb, the 5' RACE reads were re-called with MiXCR into one record per CDR3 protein. This table holds fewer than 950,000 distinct CDR3 sequences, approximately 53% found once. Sequencing was performed on blood. Receptor source: an elderly man in good health.

The J gene is TRBJ2-3, the V gene TRBV7-2; D tentatively reads TRBD1 or TRBD2 (5 bases each). CDR1 is SGHTA and CDR2 is FQGNSA in the germline V gene. Deletions cut 5 bases from V and 0 bases from J, with 15 bases between. The CDR3 length is 16 residues. CDR3 sequence: CASSPGTAGSTDTQYF. The CDR3 DNA is TGTGCCAGCAGCCCTGGGACGGCAGGGAGCACAGATACGCAGTATTTT.

Points on this clonotype: Just one base apart from a much larger clone, this may be a read error. The V call is TRBV12-3 or TRBV12-4, the J call TRBJ2-1; 12 positions agree with TRBD2. The CDR3 length is 14 residues. The CDR3 nucleotides are TGTGCCTGCAGTGGACTAGCGGGGTACAATGAGCAGTTCTTC. This sequence encodes CACSGLAGYNEQFF.

The chain has TRBV20-1 and TRBJ1-5; a possible D gene is TRBD1 (5 bases). This CDR3 contains 14 residues. V dropped 5 bases and J dropped 5 bases, with 16 bases sitting between them. Germline CDR1 reads DFQATT; CDR2 reads SNEGSKA (reference sequence). The CDR3 DNA reads as TGCAGTGCTCTCCCGACGGACAAATATCAGCCCCAGCATTTT. Translating gives CSALPTDKYQPQHF.

The chain uses TRBV10-3 and TRBJ2-7; D gene uncertain. Germline CDR1 ENHRY, CDR2 SYGVKD. CDR3 length: 13 residues. V was pared by 0 bases and J by 1 base, with 4 bases between. The CDR3 sequence: CAISESLSYEQYF. The DNA of the CDR3 is TGTGCCATCAGTGAGTCTCTATCCTACGAGCAGTACTTC.

This rearrangement joins TRBV11-2 to TRBJ2-4, with TRBD2 as a possible D gene (5 bases). The J call may not be correct, given that the DNA end is closer to TRBJ2-7. The CDR3 totals 13 residues. Germline CDR1 and CDR2: SGHAT and FQNNGV. The CDR3 spells CASSPTRDYEQYF. CDR3 sequence (DNA): TGTGCCAGCAGCCCAACCCGGGACTACGAGCAGTACTTC.

The chain has TRBV28 and TRBJ2-1; maybe TRBD2 (5 bases). The ends were cut back, 6 bases at V and 2 bases at J, with 14 bases in the middle. The CDR3 length is 15 residues. Germline V gene data show CDR1 as MDHEN and CDR2 as SYDVKM. The CDR3 reads CASSTGSVTYNEQFF. CDR3 sequence (DNA): TGTGCCAGCAGCACCGGTAGCGTCACCTACAATGAGCAGTTCTTC.

The chain combines TRBV7-2 with TRBJ2-7, with TRBD2 matching 9 bases. The CDR3 consists of 15 residues. Per the germline V gene, CDR1 is SGHTA and CDR2 is FQGNSA. V lost 4 bases, J lost 4 bases, and 8 bases stayed unmatched. This CDR3 reads CASSSRAGGPYEQYF. The CDR3 bases are TGTGCCAGCAGCTCACGGGCGGGAGGGCCATACGAGCAGTACTTC.

This clonotype has a handful of counts. This chain connects TRBV9 to TRBJ1-1; 9 positions match TRBD1. The CDR3 extends over 15 amino acids. The V gene end was trimmed by 4 bases and the J gene end by 7 bases; junction bases not matched to a gene: 11. Germline V CDR1 and CDR2: SGDLS, YYNGEE. The CDR3 region is CASSTPGQGRDEAFF. For the CDR3, the DNA is TGTGCCAGCAGCACCCCGGGACAGGGAAGGGATGAAGCTTTCTTT.

V gene TRBV10-3 combines with J gene TRBJ2-1; TRBD2 matches at 8 bases. The CDR3 is 15 amino acids. Germline V gene data show CDR1 as ENHRY and CDR2 as SYGVKD. With V trimmed by 2 bases and J by 9 bases, 9 bases remained unmatched. CDR3 region: CAISEEALAGLEQFF. The CDR3 DNA is TGTGCCATCAGTGAGGAGGCCTTAGCGGGACTTGAGCAGTTCTTC.

This clonotype was observed a handful of times. This chain joins TRBV24-1 and TRBJ2-3, with TRBD1 matching over 10 bases. This CDR3 has 16 amino acids. V gave up 3 bases and J gave up 6 bases; unmatched junction bases: 8. The germline V gene has CDR1 KGHDR and CDR2 SFDVKD. The CDR3 region is CATSDNSGQGSDTQYF. The CDR3 bases are TGTGCCACCAGTGATAACTCGGGACAGGGGTCGGATACGCAGTATTTT.

Concerning this clonotype: Germline is not matched at one junction end, which may reflect a read error. The V and J genes are TRBV9 and TRBJ2-5; 7 positions agree with TRBD1. Germline loops: CDR1 SGDLS, CDR2 YYNGEE. The CDR3 is made up of 8 amino acids. The CDR3 coding sequence is TGCGACGACAGGGAGCAGTACTTC. Translated, it gives CDDREQYF.

This chain links TRBV12-3 or TRBV12-4 with TRBJ2-1, with 12 bases aligning to TRBD1. This CDR3 region has 16 residues. With 5 bases clipped from V and 7 bases from J, the junction kept 9 bases outside the gene matches. For the CDR3, the DNA is TGTGCCAGCAGTCTGACTGGGACAGGGGGCCGGAATGAGCAGTTCTTC. It is translated as CASSLTGTGGRNEQFF.

Turning to this clonotype: One end of the junction fails to match germline, which may point to a read error. This chain links TRBV9 with TRBJ1-5; 8 nucleotides line up with TRBD1. The CDR3 is 15 amino acids. Per the germline V gene, CDR1 is SGDLS and CDR2 is YYNGEE. The CDR3 loop is CASSAGQGGNHPQHF. Written as DNA, the CDR3 is TGTGCCAGCAGCGCCGGACAGGGTGGCAATCACCCCCAGCATTTT.

The chain is built from TRBV5-8 and TRBJ2-3; weak D call: TRBD2 (5 bases). V shed 4 bases and J shed 7 bases, with 10 bases lying between them. Germline CDR1 is SGHTS and CDR2 is YDEGEE. This CDR3 contains 12 residues. The CDR3 sequence: CASSRQDYTQYF. The CDR3 DNA reads as TGTGCCAGCAGCCGCCAGGACTATACGCAGTATTTT.

Worth noting for this clonotype: Given a much more abundant clone one base away, this may be a read error. V gene TRBV9 combines with J gene TRBJ2-4, with 10 bases identical to TRBD2. Germline values: CDR1 SGDLS, CDR2 YYNGEE. Trimming cost V 4 bases and J 0 bases; bases outside gene matches: 16. The length of the CDR3 is 20 residues. DNA of the CDR3: TGTGCCAGCAGCCCCACCATGATGGCTAGCGGGAGTCTAGCCAAAAACATTCAGTACTTC. Encoded protein: CASSPTMMASGSLAKNIQYF. Supplemented by reference TRBV9 and TRBJ2-4, the full variable domain reads DSGVTQTPKHLITATGQRVTLRCSPRSGDLSVYWYQQSLDQGLQFLIQYYNGEERAKGNILERFSAQQFPDLHSELNLSSLELGDSALYFCASSPTMMASGSLAKNIQYFGAGTRLSVL.

The gene calls are TRBV12-3 or TRBV12-4 and TRBJ2-1, with 9 nucleotides matching TRBD2. V shed 5 bases, J shed 7 bases, and the junction held 12 bases outside the gene matches. The CDR3 is 16 amino acids. The CDR3 DNA reads TGTGCCAGCAGTATAAGTGGCGGGAGGGCCGGAAATGAGCAGTTCTTC. It translates to CASSISGGRAGNEQFF.

The chain links TRBV6-6 to TRBJ2-1; 9 bases agree with TRBD2. The germline V gene encodes CDR1 MNHNY and CDR2 SVGAGI (reference sequence). CDR3 length: 17 amino acids. The J segment lost 6 bases and the V segment lost 1 base, leaving 10 bases of the junction unmatched. The chain's CDR3 is CASSYWSRLAGPNEQFF. CDR3 bases: TGTGCCAGCAGTTACTGGTCTCGCCTAGCGGGACCCAATGAGCAGTTCTTC.

The J gene is TRBJ1-2, the V gene TRBV3-1; D possibly corresponds to TRBD1 (6 bases). This CDR3 has 14 amino acids. V lost 4 bases to trimming and J lost 3 bases, with 12 bases between them. From germline, CDR1 is LGHDT and CDR2 YNNKEL (reference sequence). CDR3 DNA sequence: TGTGCCAGCAGCCCTAACGGACAGCACTATGGCTACACCTTC. It encodes CASSPNGQHYGYTF.

V gene TRBV12-5 combines with J gene TRBJ2-1; TRBD1 matches 7 bases. CDR1 LGHNT and CDR2 FRNRAP come from the germline V gene. This CDR3 spans 16 amino acids. V lost 6 bases and J lost 1; bases outside the gene matches: 9. CDR3 loop: CASGLGTALSYNEQFF. CDR3 bases: TGTGCTAGTGGCCTGGGGACAGCCCTTTCCTACAATGAGCAGTTCTTC.

This sequence joins TRBV25-1 and TRBJ2-1; unclear D gene. The CDR3 loop spans 16 amino acids. Trimming stripped 0 bases from V and 8 bases from J, with 17 bases between. Germline lookup yields CDR1 MGHDK and CDR2 SYGVNS. The CDR3 DNA is TGTGCCAGCAGTGAATATGCTTCGGTCTCCCCGTATGAGCAGTTCTTC. It specifies CASSEYASVSPYEQFF. The variable domain in full, completed from reference TRBV25-1 and TRBJ2-1, reads EADIYQTPRYLVIGTGKKITLECSQTMGHDKMYWYQQDPGMELHLIHYSYGVNSTEKGDLSSESTVSRIRTEHFPLTLESARPSHTSQYLCASSEYASVSPYEQFFGPGTRLTVL.

This clonotype was counted a few times. The chain has TRBV6-2 or TRBV6-3 and TRBJ1-2; TRBD1 might be the D (6 bases). V lost 8 bases and J 7 bases, leaving 14 bases between the germline ends. CDR1 is MNHEY and CDR2 is SVGEGT in the germline V gene. This CDR3 region has 12 residues. The CDR3 here is CASALGGAGYTF. CDR3 nucleotide sequence: TGTGCCAGCGCCTTAGGGGGGGCTGGCTACACCTTC.

V gene TRBV28 combines with J gene TRBJ1-5; no firm D call. The V gene lost 5 bases and the J gene lost 7 bases, with 12 bases spanning the gap. Germline CDR1 is MDHEN and CDR2 is SYDVKM. CDR3 length: 13 amino acids. The CDR3 DNA reads as TGTGCCAGCAGTCTACGGGATAGGCAGCCCCAGCATTTT. Translated, it gives CASSLRDRQPQHF. Drawing the rest from reference TRBV28 and TRBJ1-5, the complete variable domain is DVKVTQSSRYLVKRTGEKVFLECVQDMDHENMFWYRQDPGLGLRLIYFSYDVKMKEKGDIPEGYSVSREKKERFSLILESASTNQTSMYLCASSLRDRQPQHFGDGTRLSIL.

This rearrangement joins TRBV2 to TRBJ2-3; D is ambiguous. V was pared by 2 bases and J by 3 bases, with 3 bases between. Germline CDR1 and CDR2: SNHLY and FYNNEI. This CDR3 has 12 residues. The CDR3 DNA reads TGTGCCAGCAGTGAAAGGACAGATACGCAGTATTTT. As protein: CASSERTDTQYF.

The gene calls are TRBV12-3 or TRBV12-4 and TRBJ2-1, with no clear D. V was cut by 3 bases and J by 10 bases, with 10 bases left in between. The CDR3 sequence is 12 residues long. This CDR3 is CASSLNGYEQFF. Here the CDR3 DNA reads TGTGCCAGCAGTTTGAATGGGTACGAGCAGTTCTTC.